Below are 27 T cell receptor beta chains sequenced from a single sample in a study of blood T cells in healthy people across ages. Sample-barcoded 5' priming and a J-beta primer mix drove a second PCR of about 7 to 12 cycles. TCRdb passed the 5' RACE reads through MiXCR, listing each CDR3 protein once. The repertoire consists of about 500,000 distinct CDR3 sequences, with around 24% occurring once and the leading ten covering roughly 10%. This same sample was also part of a study on T cells of mothers and their children.

Sequences were obtained from blood. The receptors were sampled from a boy between 5 and 17 years old in good health.

This clonotype was seen a few times. The J gene is TRBJ1-4, the V gene TRBV7-9, with a possible D match to TRBD1 (5 bases). Trimming left V 5 bases short and J 7 bases short, with 14 bases between. Looked up from germline, CDR1 is SEHNR and CDR2 is FQNEAQ (reference sequence). This CDR3 spans 14 amino acids. The DNA of the CDR3 is TGTGCCAGCAGCCTAACGCCGGGGGGTGAAAAACTGTTTTTT. This codes for CASSLTPGGEKLFF.

A few counts support this clonotype. The chain employs TRBV4-3 and TRBJ2-2; no reliable D call. CDR1 is LGHNA, CDR2 YSLEER, per germline. V lost 0 bases and J 6 bases, leaving 11 bases between the germline ends. CDR3 length: 15 amino acids. The CDR3 loop reads CASSQDPKLSGELFF. CDR3 DNA sequence: TGCGCCAGCAGCCAAGATCCAAAACTCTCCGGGGAGCTGTTTTTT.

The CDR3 sequence: CASSLRGEGAPEAFF. CDR3 DNA: TGCGCCAGCAGCTTGCGAGGGGAGGGGGCGCCTGAAGCTTTCTTT. The chain uses TRBV5-1 and TRBJ1-1; 7 bases fit TRBD1. CDR1 SGHRS and CDR2 YFSETQ come from the germline V gene. Unmatched junction bases numbered 9, after V lost 1 base and J lost 6 bases. CDR3 length equals 15 residues. The full variable domain, with the rest looked up from reference TRBV5-1 and TRBJ1-1, is KAGVTQTPRYLIKTRGQQVTLSCSPISGHRSVSWYQQTPGQGLQFLFEYFSETQRNKGNFPGRFSGRQFSNSRSEMNVSTLELGDSALYLCASSLRGEGAPEAFFGQGTRLTVV.

In its sample, this clonotype was seen a few times. The rearrangement joins TRBV7-9 to TRBJ1-1; the D is unclear. Germline CDR1 reads SEHNR; CDR2 reads FQNEAQ (reference sequence). The CDR3 spans 17 residues. V was trimmed by 4 bases and J by 7 bases, leaving 25 bases between them. CDR3 protein: CASSSSEARGEVGEAFF. CDR3 nucleotides: TGTGCCAGCAGCTCTAGCGAGGCCCGTGGGGAGGTGGGTGAAGCTTTCTTT.

The chain employs TRBV27 and TRBJ2-7; 9 positions match TRBD1. Germline trimming cut 6 bases from V and 6 bases from J; bases unmatched to any gene: 9. Germline CDR1 is MNHEY and CDR2 is SMNVEV (reference sequence). The CDR3 spans 14 residues. The DNA of the CDR3 is TGTGCCAGCAGAAAGACGGGACAGGGACGCGAGCAGTACTTC. This codes for CASRKTGQGREQYF.

The J gene is TRBJ2-1, the V gene TRBV5-1; D is possibly TRBD1 (6 bases). CDR1 and CDR2 from the germline V gene are SGHRS and YFSETQ. The germline V and J ends were trimmed by 5 bases and 12 bases, with 21 bases remaining between them. The CDR3 sequence is 14 residues long. CDR3 loop: CASSDTSALGGQFF. Written as DNA, the CDR3 is TGCGCCAGCAGTGACACGTCGGCCCTAGGGGGGCAGTTCTTC.

This clonotype was seen more than once but under ten times. The gene calls are TRBV6-5 and TRBJ2-5; 13 bases line up with TRBD2. The J call could be wrong; TRBJ2-1 is a better fit for the DNA end. CDR3 length: 18 residues. Germline CDR1 reads MNHEY; CDR2 reads SVGAGI. The CDR3 reads CASSYYTSGRDTGNEQFF. For the CDR3, the DNA is TGTGCCAGCAGTTACTATACTAGCGGGAGGGATACTGGCAATGAGCAGTTCTTC.

This chain joins TRBV6-5 and TRBJ2-7; no firm D call. Germline CDR1 reads MNHEY; CDR2 reads SVGAGI. The V and J ends lost 2 bases and 6 bases respectively, with 14 bases between them. The CDR3 has 14 residues. CDR3 nucleotides: TGTGCCAGCAGTTACCCTGGTGGGGTGGCCGAGCAGTACTTC. Amino acids: CASSYPGGVAEQYF.

The chain links TRBV28 to TRBJ2-7, with 11 nucleotides matching TRBD1. The CDR3 covers 13 residues. Per the germline V gene, CDR1 is MDHEN and CDR2 is SYDVKM. CDR3 in amino acids: CASSTPGQGEFNV. In nucleotides, the CDR3 is TGTGCCAGCAGTACCCCGGGACAGGGGGAATTTAACGTC.

V is TRBV28 and J is TRBJ1-6; D remains unclear. This CDR3 has 15 residues. Germline V CDR1 and CDR2: MDHEN, SYDVKM. Deletions cut 6 bases from V and 6 bases from J, with 15 bases between. CDR3 DNA: TGTGCCAGCAGGGTGAGGGTAATTGGTAATTCACCCCTCCACTTT. Residues: CASRVRVIGNSPLHF. Complete variable domain (other parts from reference TRBV28 and TRBJ1-6): DVKVTQSSRYLVKRTGEKVFLECVQDMDHENMFWYRQDPGLGLRLIYFSYDVKMKEKGDIPEGYSVSREKKERFSLILESASTNQTSMYLCASRVRVIGNSPLHFGNGTRLTVT.

This clonotype came up once. The rearrangement uses TRBV19 and TRBJ2-1; the match to TRBD1 covers 11 bases. The CDR3 length is 14 residues. The V segment lost 5 bases and the J segment 6 bases; nucleotides outside the gene matches: 3. The germline V gene encodes CDR1 LNHDA and CDR2 SQIVND (reference sequence). CDR3 in amino acids: CASSGTGGVNEQFF. The DNA of the CDR3 is TGTGCCAGTAGTGGGACAGGGGGAGTCAATGAGCAGTTCTTC.

V usage is TRBV10-3 and J usage is TRBJ1-1; 7 bases match TRBD1. CDR3 length: 12 residues. Trimming took 4 bases from V and 5 from J; bases not matched to a gene: 1. Germline CDR1 ENHRY, CDR2 SYGVKD. The CDR3 nucleotides are TGTGCCATCAGTGCGACAGGGACTGAAGCTTTCTTT. It translates to CAISATGTEAFF.

The rearrangement links TRBV2 to TRBJ2-5; D is unresolved. Trimming left V 7 bases short and J 4 bases short, with 13 bases between. The CDR3 is made up of 13 amino acids. The V gene's germline CDR1 is SNHLY and CDR2 FYNNEI. As DNA, the CDR3 is TGTGCCAGCACGAACGGAGTGGGAGAGACCCAGTACTTC. This translates into CASTNGVGETQYF.

The chain has TRBV28 and TRBJ1-1; 11 bases map to TRBD1. The V gene's germline CDR1 is MDHEN and CDR2 SYDVKM. V trimming: 1 base; J trimming: 5 bases; junction bases outside the gene matches: 9. This CDR3 is 17 amino acids long. The DNA for the CDR3 is TGTGCCAGCAGTTTATACTTCGGACAGGGGGCGGCGACTGAAGCTTTCTTT. Protein: CASSLYFGQGAATEAFF.

This clonotype was seen a few times. The V gene is TRBV5-5, the J gene TRBJ1-2; 8 nucleotides line up with TRBD1. V trimming: 4 bases; J trimming: 4 bases; junction bases outside the gene matches: 15. The CDR3 length is 17 residues. Germline CDR1 reads SGHKS; CDR2 reads YYEKEE (reference sequence). CDR3 DNA: TGTGCCAGCAGCCTCGGACAGGGAGGCGTCCCAACCTATGGCTACACCTTC. This sequence encodes CASSLGQGGVPTYGYTF.

The sample holds a few counts of this clonotype. V is TRBV6-1 and J is TRBJ1-3, with D unclear. CDR3 size: 14 residues. Between the trimmed V and J ends, which lost 7 bases and 4 bases, there was a span of 14 bases. The germline V gene has CDR1 MNHNS and CDR2 SASEGT. The CDR3 DNA reads TGTGCCAGCACCCTTGAAGTGGAAGGAAACACCATATATTTT. It encodes CASTLEVEGNTIYF.

This sequence joins TRBV9 and TRBJ2-5; 7 bases map to TRBD2. The J call is uncertain, as TRBJ2-7 better fits the DNA end. Germline V lookup: CDR1 SGDLS, CDR2 YYNGEE. The CDR3 totals 14 residues. The CDR3 DNA reads TGTGCCAGCAGCGTAAGCGGGAACTCCTACGAGCAGTACTTC. Protein: CASSVSGNSYEQYF.

The rearrangement joins TRBV6-6 to TRBJ1-3; D unresolved. Germline values: CDR1 MNHNY, CDR2 SVGAGI (reference sequence). With 5 bases removed from V and 5 bases from J, the gap between germline ends came to 4 bases. The length of the CDR3 is 11 residues. In DNA, the CDR3 is TGTGCCAGCAGTGCCAGAAACACCATATATTTT. Encoded protein: CASSARNTIYF.

J is TRBJ2-1 and V is TRBV29-1; 12 bases agree with TRBD2. V lost 5 bases, J lost 2 bases, and 10 bases stayed unmatched. The CDR3 consists of 17 residues. Germline lookup yields CDR1 SQVTM and CDR2 ANQGSEA. CDR3: CSVLLAGGYPTYNEQFF. CDR3 nucleotide sequence: TGCAGCGTTCTACTAGCGGGAGGCTACCCCACCTACAATGAGCAGTTCTTC.

This clonotype appeared a few times. The rearrangement uses TRBV28 and TRBJ2-1, with D perhaps matching TRBD1 (5 bases). The CDR3 contains 12 residues. Germline-derived CDR1 and CDR2 are MDHEN and SYDVKM. Trimming shortened V by 2 bases and J by 14 bases, and 13 bases separated the two germline ends. The CDR3 DNA reads TGTGCCAGCAGTTTAGCCCCGACAGACGAGTTCTTC. It is translated as CASSLAPTDEFF.

This clonotype appeared a few times. This sequence joins TRBV5-1 and TRBJ2-2; D ambiguous. The CDR3 sequence is 16 residues long. CDR1 SGHRS and CDR2 YFSETQ come from the germline V gene. With 4 bases removed from V and 0 bases from J, the gap between germline ends came to 13 bases. CDR3 bases: TGCGCCAGCAGCCCCGAGGTGCAGCCGAACACCGGGGAGCTGTTTTTT. This translates into CASSPEVQPNTGELFF.

The chain uses TRBV20-1 and TRBJ1-2; D is possibly TRBD1 (5 bases). This CDR3 has 13 amino acids. CDR1 is DFQATT and CDR2 is SNEGSKA in the germline V gene (reference sequence). Trimming took off 5 bases at V and 6 bases at J, with 16 bases between the two ends. Written as DNA, the CDR3 is TGCAGTGCTGGGGCGGAGGGGATCCATGGCTACACCTTC. This encodes CSAGAEGIHGYTF.

This clonotype was observed a handful of times. The rearrangement joins TRBV7-9 to TRBJ2-7; TRBD1 matches 9 bases. This CDR3 spans 15 amino acids. Germline-derived CDR1 and CDR2 are SEHNR and FQNEAQ (reference sequence). After removal of 4 bases from V and 1 base from J, the junction contained 5 bases not matched to a gene. CDR3 amino acids: CASSYGTGFSYEQYF. CDR3 sequence (DNA): TGTGCCAGCAGCTACGGGACAGGGTTTTCCTACGAGCAGTACTTC.

This chain uses TRBV3-1 with TRBJ2-2; D is undetermined. Trimming pared 5 bases from V and 6 bases from J, leaving 16 bases between. The germline V gene has CDR1 LGHDT and CDR2 YNNKEL (reference sequence). This CDR3 is 15 amino acids long. The CDR3 protein is CASSFYGLAAGELFF. The CDR3 bases are TGTGCCAGCAGCTTCTACGGTTTGGCCGCCGGGGAGCTGTTTTTT. The variable domain in full, with the rest retrieved from reference TRBV3-1 and TRBJ2-2, is DTAVSQTPKYLVTQMGNDKSIKCEQNLGHDTMYWYKQDSKKFLKIMFSYNNKELIINETVPNRFSPKSPDKAHLNLHINSLELGDSAVYFCASSFYGLAAGELFFGEGSRLTVL.

The chain couples TRBV28 to TRBJ2-5; D is uncertain. The J call may be wrong; the DNA end is better matched by TRBJ2-1. Germline V gives CDR1 MDHEN, CDR2 SYDVKM. The length of the CDR3 is 16 residues. CDR3 region: CASSLRPSVMGNEQFF. DNA for the CDR3: TGTGCCAGCAGCTTACGGCCCTCCGTGATGGGCAATGAGCAGTTCTTC.

Only a few counts were recorded for this clonotype. The chain combines TRBV29-1 with TRBJ1-2; 9 bases agree with TRBD1. V shed 7 bases, J shed 5 bases, and the junction held 8 bases outside the gene matches. Looked up from germline, CDR1 is SQVTM and CDR2 is ANQGSEA. This CDR3 has 13 amino acids. The CDR3 sequence is CSARTGDLYGYTF. DNA for the CDR3: TGCAGCGCTAGGACAGGGGATCTATATGGCTACACCTTC.

There are a few counts of this clonotype. This chain uses TRBV7-3 with TRBJ2-1; 7 nucleotides align to TRBD1. Germline-derived CDR1 and CDR2 are SGHTA and FQGTGA. The CDR3 totals 15 residues. The V segment lost 4 bases and the J segment 5 bases; nucleotides outside the gene matches: 8. This CDR3 reads CASSSIPGQNNEQFF. The CDR3 DNA reads TGTGCCAGCAGCTCGATCCCGGGACAGAACAATGAGCAGTTCTTC.